The 10 T cell receptor beta chains listed next were all sequenced from one sample in a study of regulatory T cells in long-lasting Graves disease. Time point here: newly diagnosed GD, antithyroid drugs for less than 3 months. TCR sequences were obtained from RNA taken from PBMCs. Investigators prepared the TCR beta libraries by applying iRepertoire HTBI primers and Arm-PCR of CDR3 regions. TCRdb analysed the multiplex PCR reads with MiXCR anew, one entry per CDR3 protein. The sample lists roughly 380,000 distinct CDR3 sequences, around 17% occurring once. These data are also associated with another study on T cells in Graves' hyperthyroidism and ophthalmopathy.

The starting material was peripheral blood mononuclear cells (PBMCs), obtained at new diagnosis, from a patient treated with antithyroid drugs. The origin of the receptors is a man aged 40-55 years with Graves disease.

This clonotype was observed many times. The chain links TRBV6-1 to TRBJ2-7; D gene ambiguous. The germline V and J ends were trimmed by 6 bases and 4 bases, with 13 bases remaining between them. CDR1 is MNHNS, CDR2 SASEGT, per germline. The CDR3 totals 13 residues. The CDR3 DNA reads as TGTGCCAGCAGCCCCCAGCAAGAATACGAGCAGTACTTC. Translating it yields CASSPQQEYEQYF.

A few counts support this clonotype. The V call is TRBV15, the J call TRBJ1-6; D remains ambiguous. Per the germline V gene, CDR1 is LNHNV and CDR2 is YYDKDF (reference sequence). V gave up 2 bases and J gave up 8 bases, with 13 bases separating them. CDR3 length: 15 amino acids. The DNA of the CDR3 is TGTGCCACCAGCAGACGTCCTATTCGCGATTCACCCCTCCACTTT. Translated, it gives CATSRRPIRDSPLHF.

This chain uses TRBV19 with TRBJ2-3; 8 positions match TRBD1. The V gene's germline CDR1 is LNHDA and CDR2 SQIVND (reference sequence). There are 12 residues in the CDR3. V shed 5 bases and J 10 bases; nucleotides not matched to a gene: 5. CDR3: CASSGTGRSQYF. The CDR3 DNA reads TGTGCCAGTAGTGGGACAGGAAGGTCGCAGTATTTT.

V usage is TRBV30 and J usage is TRBJ1-1; a possible D gene is TRBD1 (5 bases). CDR1 GTSNPN and CDR2 SVGIG come from the germline V gene (reference sequence). The CDR3 extends over 15 amino acids. Trimming pared 3 bases from V and 3 bases from J, leaving 17 bases between. CDR3 DNA sequence: TGTGCCTGGAGGCCGATCTGGGGGTTGGACACTGAAGCTTTCTTT. It is translated as CAWRPIWGLDTEAFF.

The V and J genes are TRBV5-6 and TRBJ2-1; 7 positions agree with TRBD1. The CDR3 spans 15 residues. Trimming took 1 base from V and 1 from J; bases not matched to a gene: 2. Germline V gene sequence: CDR1 SGHDT, CDR2 YYEEEE. In DNA form, the CDR3 reads TGTGCCAGCAGCTTGCAGGGACAGTCCTACAATGAGCAGTTCTTC. Encoded protein: CASSLQGQSYNEQFF.

This clonotype was observed at least ten times. The CDR3 loop reads CSARDRQGRDGYTF. Here the CDR3 DNA reads TGCAGTGCTAGAGATCGACAGGGGAGGGATGGCTACACCTTC. The chain combines TRBV20-1 with TRBJ1-2; 8 nucleotides align to TRBD1. Germline V lookup: CDR1 DFQATT, CDR2 SNEGSKA (reference sequence). V lost 0 bases, J lost 6 bases, and 6 bases stayed unmatched. The CDR3 totals 14 residues.

This clonotype was recorded many times. V gene TRBV7-8 combines with J gene TRBJ2-4, with 11 nucleotides matching TRBD1. The CDR3 loop spans 16 amino acids. V dropped 5 bases and J dropped 0; count of bases not matched to a gene: 3. Looked up from germline, CDR1 is SGHVS and CDR2 is FQNEAQ. Here the CDR3 reads CASSPDRGRAKNIQYF. The CDR3 nucleotides are TGTGCCAGCAGCCCGGACAGGGGGCGAGCCAAAAACATTCAGTACTTC.

A note on this clonotype: A much larger clone sits a single nucleotide away, making a read error possible. The chain links TRBV28 to TRBJ2-4; D may be TRBD1 or TRBD2 (6 bases each). Trimming pared 5 bases from V and 0 bases from J, leaving 26 bases between. Germline CDR1 MDHEN, CDR2 SYDVKM. This CDR3 has 20 residues. The CDR3, as DNA: TGTGCCAGCAGTCCCCGGCATGGCAGGGGAGGTCCCTTAGCCAAAAACATTCAGTACTTC. Amino acids: CASSPRHGRGGPLAKNIQYF.

This sequence joins TRBV6-2 or TRBV6-3 and TRBJ1-1, with a possible D match to TRBD1 (5 bases). The CDR3 consists of 12 residues. Germline assignment: CDR1 MNHEY and CDR2 SVGEGT. Trimming took off 10 bases at V and 5 bases at J, with 14 bases between the two ends. The CDR3: CATYSWGTEAFF. The CDR3 coding sequence is TGTGCCACCTACTCTTGGGGGACTGAAGCTTTCTTT.

This chain links TRBV5-1 with TRBJ1-1; D may be TRBD1 (6 bases). This CDR3 contains 14 residues. Trimming took off 5 bases at V and 4 bases at J, with 15 bases between the two ends. Germline V gene sequence: CDR1 SGHRS, CDR2 YFSETQ. The chain's CDR3 is CASSKPGVSTEAFF. In DNA, the CDR3 is TGCGCCAGCAGTAAACCAGGGGTTTCCACTGAAGCTTTCTTT. Complete variable domain (other parts from reference TRBV5-1 and TRBJ1-1): KAGVTQTPRYLIKTRGQQVTLSCSPISGHRSVSWYQQTPGQGLQFLFEYFSETQRNKGNFPGRFSGRQFSNSRSEMNVSTLELGDSALYLCASSKPGVSTEAFFGQGTRLTVV.